The table lists the clone carrying this TCR beta chain with many counts. The source of the sample is a study of regulatory T cells in long-lasting Graves disease. The TCR beta library used iRepertoire HTBI primers with Arm-PCR amplification of CDR3. TCRdb reprocessed the multiplex PCR reads via MiXCR and lists one record per CDR3 protein. The sample carries approximately 540,000 distinct CDR3 sequences, 12% recorded once. J gave up 6 bases and V 1 base, and 11 bases lay outside the gene matches. CDR3 length: 17 amino acids. Germline V gives CDR1 SGHTA, CDR2 FQGTGA. The time point is: newly diagnosed GD, antithyroid drugs for less than 3 months. The TCR library was made from RNA extracted from PBMCs. Roughly 8.2 milliliters of peripheral blood were drawn into EDTA tubes. A further study also used this sample, focusing on T cells in Graves' hyperthyroidism and ophthalmopathy. This second study says: HTBI primers were used for first-round RT-PCR of the TCR CDR3. Using 13 V-J features, a model discriminated ophthalmopathy from stable hyperthyroidism. Progression to ophthalmopathy was predicted a median of roughly 6.6 months early.

This chain joins TRBV7-3 and TRBJ2-1, with 8 bases aligning to TRBD2. This clonotype originated in a woman aged 25 to 39 with Graves disease. This material consisted of peripheral blood mononuclear cells (PBMCs), taken at new diagnosis, from a patient treated with antithyroid drugs. CDR3 amino acids: CASSLKGGAGGINEQFF. Written as DNA, the CDR3 is TGTGCCAGCAGCTTAAAGGGTGGGGCGGGGGGTATCAATGAGCAGTTCTTC.